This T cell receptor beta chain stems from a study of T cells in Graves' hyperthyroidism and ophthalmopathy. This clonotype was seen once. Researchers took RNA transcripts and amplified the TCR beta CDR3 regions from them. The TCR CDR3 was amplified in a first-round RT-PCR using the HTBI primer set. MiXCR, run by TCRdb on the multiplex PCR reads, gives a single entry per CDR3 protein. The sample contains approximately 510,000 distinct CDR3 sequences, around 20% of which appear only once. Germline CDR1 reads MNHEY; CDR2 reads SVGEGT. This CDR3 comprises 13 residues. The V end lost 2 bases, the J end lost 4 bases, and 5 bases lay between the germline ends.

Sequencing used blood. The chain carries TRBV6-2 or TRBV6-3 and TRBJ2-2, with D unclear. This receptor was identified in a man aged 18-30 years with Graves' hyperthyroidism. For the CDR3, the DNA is TGTGCCAGCAGTTACGTGATCACCGGGGAGCTGTTTTTT. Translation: CASSYVITGELFF.